This TCR beta chain was found in a study of blood T cells in healthy people across ages. Overall study findings and caveats: There were more naive CD4+ cells and higher diversity in long-lived donors than in aged donors. Significant beta diversity loss was already apparent by age approximately 36, declining roughly linearly. PBMCs left unsorted prevented a conclusive naive versus antigen-experienced comparison.

Germline CDR1 is LGHNA and CDR2 is YSLEER. The V and J ends lost 0 bases and 8 bases respectively, with 13 bases between them. The CDR3 covers 15 residues. There were at least 5 micrograms of total RNA extracted from every sample. The authors ran a second PCR of about 6 to 11 cycles using a sample-barcoded 5' primer and a J-beta primer mix. TCRdb itself ran the 5' RACE reads through MiXCR, one entry per CDR3 protein. The table includes approximately 800,000 distinct CDR3 sequences, about three fifths detected once. This clonotype was recorded once. The target antigen is unknown. The V and J genes are TRBV4-3 and TRBJ1-4, with D uncertain. The material sequenced was blood. This clonotype was obtained from a man aged 25-45 years in good health. CDR3 amino acids: CASSQDRIGVEKLFF. In nucleotides, the CDR3 is TGCGCCAGCAGCCAAGATAGAATCGGGGTGGAAAAACTGTTTTTT.